One sample yielded the 10 T cell receptor beta chains listed below, sequenced in a study of blood T cell repertoires in COVID-19. Assay used: immunoSEQ multiplex PCR; TCRdb lists only in-frame clones, some missing. The table lists around 200,000 clones, 80% to 90% of them singletons. Sequenced sample: peripheral blood. These receptors originate from a woman of 80 years or more with acute or convalescent COVID-19.

This chain uses TRBV9 with TRBJ1-2, with 11 bases lining up with TRBD1. Germline CDR1 reads SGDLS; CDR2 reads YYNGEE. V trimming: 5 bases; J trimming: 2 bases; junction bases outside the gene matches: 2. The CDR3 contains 14 residues. CDR3: CASSRDRGNYGYTF. CDR3 bases: TGTGCCAGCAGTCGGGACAGGGGGAACTATGGCTACACCTTC.

This chain uses TRBV3-1 (or the pseudogene TRBV3-2) with TRBJ1-1; 8 nucleotides match TRBD1. Germline loops: CDR1 LGHDT, CDR2 YNNKEL (reference sequence). The trim removed 3 bases at V and 1 base at J, leaving 4 bases unmatched. This CDR3 has 15 residues. Written as DNA, the CDR3 is TGTGCCAGCAGCCAGAACAGGGGGGGGAACACTGAAGCTTTCTTT. Translation gives CASSQNRGGNTEAFF.

The chain links TRBV5-8 to TRBJ1-6; 7 bases are a match to TRBD1. The CDR3 runs to 15 residues. Losses at the gene ends were 3 bases for V and 6 bases for J; bases not matched to a gene: 6. The germline gives CDR1 SGHTS, CDR2 YDEGEE. The CDR3 loop is CASSWGDRFNSPLHF. As DNA, the CDR3 is TGTGCCAGCAGCTGGGGGGACAGATTTAATTCACCCCTCCACTTT.

The rearrangement links TRBV7-2 to TRBJ1-6; TRBD1 is a possible D gene (6 bases). In germline, CDR1 is SGHTA, CDR2 FQGNSA. Trimming removed 4 bases at V and 8 bases at J, with 18 bases between. CDR3 size: 16 residues. The CDR3 nucleotides are TGTGCCAGCAGCTCCCTACAGGGACCCATGGATTCACCCCTCCACTTT. Its translation: CASSSLQGPMDSPLHF.

The CDR3 here is CASSEQRGTQYF. CDR3 nucleotide sequence: TGTGCCAGCAGTGAACAGCGAGGGACCCAGTACTTC. The chain carries TRBV6-1 and TRBJ2-5; D uncertain. Germline V gene data show CDR1 as MNHNS and CDR2 as SASEGT. Trimming took off 2 bases at V and 7 bases at J, with 8 bases between the two ends. CDR3 length: 12 amino acids.

This clone was recorded a few times. V is TRBV10-1 and J is TRBJ1-5, with D uncertain. This CDR3 is built from 13 residues. The V end was cut by 4 bases, the J end by 3 bases, with 7 bases between. Germline V CDR1 and CDR2: WNHNN, SYGVQD (reference sequence). This chain's CDR3 is CASSGGYNQPQHF. The DNA of the CDR3 is TGCGCCAGCAGTGGCGGATACAATCAGCCCCAGCATTTT.

The CDR3 loop is CASSQDKARWGYTF. The CDR3 DNA is TGTGCCAGCAGCCAAGATAAAGCCCGCTGGGGCTACACCTTC. This chain joins TRBV3-1 (or the pseudogene TRBV3-2) and TRBJ1-2; no firm D call. Germline loops: CDR1 LGHDT, CDR2 YNNKEL (reference sequence). The CDR3 runs to 14 residues. Deletions cut 0 bases from V and 8 bases from J, with 13 bases between.

The V and J genes are TRBV4-3 and TRBJ2-6; 7 nucleotides line up with TRBD1. Germline CDR1 is LGHNA and CDR2 is YSLEER. J was trimmed by 4 bases and V by 3 bases; bases with no gene match: 9. The CDR3 extends over 17 amino acids. Here the CDR3 reads CASSHRQGTGGANVLTF. Here the CDR3 DNA reads TGCGCCAGCAGCCACAGACAGGGCACCGGGGGGGCCAACGTCCTGACTTTC.

The CDR3: CASSLAGLAGTLFRQYF. The DNA for the CDR3 is TGTGCCAGCAGCTTAGCGGGGCTAGCGGGAACGTTGTTTAGGCAGTATTTT. This rearrangement joins TRBV7-2 to TRBJ2-3, with 9 bases identical to TRBD2. With V trimmed by 0 bases and J by 11 bases, 15 bases remained unmatched. The germline V gene encodes CDR1 SGHTA and CDR2 FQGNSA. CDR3 length: 17 residues.

This sequence joins TRBV7-9 and TRBJ1-4, with D tentatively TRBD1 (5 bases). V was clipped by 5 bases and J by 8 bases, with 15 bases between them. Germline CDR1 SEHNR, CDR2 FQNEAQ (reference sequence). This CDR3 contains 14 residues. The CDR3 region has the DNA TGTGCCAGCAGCCGAAGGCAGGGAGGAGAAAAACTGTTTTTT. This sequence encodes CASSRRQGGEKLFF.